The 13 T cell receptor beta chains reported below all come from one sample, sequenced in a study of post-analysis software for immune sequencing data. Study conclusions and caveats: In patients, TRBV5-6, TRBV5-1 and TRBV20-1 belonged to several TRBV segments found more frequently than in controls.

TCR beta cDNA libraries had unique molecular identifiers. TCRdb re-called the PCR reads through MiXCR, storing one row per CDR3 protein. Of 450,000 to 700,000 distinct CDR3 sequences listed, roughly 40% are singletons. The antigens these receptors bind are not known. Material: blood. All receptors come from a girl aged 10-17 years with multiple sclerosis.

This chain joins TRBV20-1 and TRBJ2-7; the D gene is possibly TRBD1 (6 bases). There are 14 residues in the CDR3. From germline, CDR1 is DFQATT and CDR2 SNEGSKA (reference sequence). V shed 0 bases and J shed 7 bases, with 16 bases lying between them. The CDR3 loop reads CSAREQGNSGEQYF. The CDR3 nucleotides are TGCAGTGCTAGAGAACAGGGCAATTCGGGGGAGCAGTACTTC.

This clonotype was detected only a few times. This CDR3 is CASFYRGGANYGYTF. CDR3 bases: TGTGCCAGCTTCTACCGTGGTGGGGCTAACTATGGCTACACCTTC. The chain employs TRBV3-1 and TRBJ1-2, with unresolved D. CDR3 size: 15 residues. The germline V and J ends were trimmed by 8 bases and 0 bases, with 16 bases remaining between them. Germline V gene sequence: CDR1 LGHDT, CDR2 YNNKEL (reference sequence).

There are a few counts of this clonotype. The DNA of the CDR3 is TGCAGTGCTAGAGGCCCGGGACTAGCGATGAATGAGCAGTTCTTC. Its protein product is CSARGPGLAMNEQFF. The V gene is TRBV20-1, the J gene TRBJ2-1, with 10 bases lining up with TRBD2. CDR1 DFQATT and CDR2 SNEGSKA come from the germline V gene (reference sequence). The CDR3 runs to 15 residues. Losses at the gene ends were 1 base for V and 7 bases for J; bases not matched to a gene: 7.

This rearrangement joins TRBV7-2 to TRBJ1-2; TRBD1 matches at 10 bases. CDR1 SGHTA and CDR2 FQGNSA come from the germline V gene. CDR3 length equals 14 residues. The V gene end was trimmed by 5 bases and the J gene end by 8 bases; junction bases not matched to a gene: 8. CDR3 amino acids: CASSAQTGGRGYTF. The CDR3 DNA follows: TGTGCCAGCAGCGCCCAGACAGGGGGCAGGGGCTACACCTTC.

V usage is TRBV6-6 and J usage is TRBJ2-2, with unresolved D. The CDR3 has 14 residues. With 8 bases removed from V and 3 bases from J, the gap between germline ends came to 13 bases. Germline loops: CDR1 MNHNY, CDR2 SVGAGI (reference sequence). CDR3 in amino acids: CASGPPRDTGELFF. CDR3 sequence (DNA): TGTGCCAGCGGCCCCCCCCGGGACACCGGGGAGCTGTTTTTT.

The J gene is TRBJ2-3, the V gene TRBV12-3 or TRBV12-4, with D perhaps matching TRBD1 (6 bases). CDR3 size: 14 residues. Trimming cost V 9 bases and J 2 bases, with 15 bases left between them. Here the CDR3 reads CASTGPYTTDTQYF. The CDR3 DNA reads as TGTGCCAGTACAGGGCCATACACCACAGATACGCAGTATTTT.

This clonotype was counted many times. The V call is TRBV5-1, the J call TRBJ2-1; 11 positions match TRBD2. CDR1 is SGHRS and CDR2 is YFSETQ in the germline V gene. Losses at the gene ends were 0 bases for V and 7 bases for J; bases not matched to a gene: 0. The CDR3 covers 14 residues. CDR3 protein: CASSLGLAGNEQFF. Here the CDR3 DNA reads TGCGCCAGCAGCTTGGGACTAGCGGGAAATGAGCAGTTCTTC.

This clonotype was found a few times. The V call is TRBV27, the J call TRBJ2-3; 8 nucleotides match TRBD2. The junction had 12 bases not matched to a gene; V was cut back by 5 bases and J by 5 bases. Per the germline V gene, CDR1 is MNHEY and CDR2 is SMNVEV (reference sequence). The CDR3 loop spans 16 amino acids. CDR3 in amino acids: CASSPPGAGVRDTQYF. In DNA form, the CDR3 reads TGTGCCAGCAGTCCCCCAGGAGCGGGAGTTCGAGATACGCAGTATTTT.

The gene calls are TRBV5-1 and TRBJ2-5, with D possibly being TRBD2 (6 bases). The germline gives CDR1 SGHRS, CDR2 YFSETQ. This CDR3 is built from 12 residues. V shed 4 bases and J shed 4 bases, with 8 bases lying between them. CDR3 loop: CASSNGGETQYF. The CDR3 DNA sequence: TGCGCCAGCAGCAACGGGGGAGAGACCCAGTACTTC.

This clonotype was found a few times. This sequence joins TRBV4-1 and TRBJ2-1, with TRBD2 matching 7 bases. There are 17 residues in the CDR3. Germline V CDR1 and CDR2: MGHRA, YSYEKL. V was clipped by 1 base and J by 1 base; unmatched bases: 7. The DNA for the CDR3 is TGCGCCAGCAGCCAAGGGGTGGTGCGGGGGTCCTACAATGAGCAGTTCTTC. As protein: CASSQGVVRGSYNEQFF.

J is TRBJ1-2 and V is TRBV12-3 or TRBV12-4; tentative D call: TRBD1 (6 bases). The length of the CDR3 is 14 residues. Trimming cost V 3 bases and J 3 bases, with 11 bases left between them. The CDR3 DNA reads TGTGCCAGCAGTTTTCAACAGGGAGACTATGGCTACACCTTC. Protein: CASSFQQGDYGYTF.

This clonotype was seen a handful of times. At one of its ends the junction is not consistent with the germline gene, which may arise from a read error. The rearrangement joins TRBV6-5 to TRBJ2-7; 9 bases are shared with TRBD2. The J call is doubtful: the DNA matches TRBJ2-5 better. In germline, CDR1 is MNHEY, CDR2 SVGAGI. This CDR3 region has 19 residues. The CDR3 is CAGSLTDLKAERGVETQYF. Here the CDR3 DNA reads TGTGCCGGCAGTTTGACAGACCTCAAGGCCGAGCGGGGGGTGGAGACCCAGTACTTC.

The chain joins TRBV6-6 to TRBJ2-7; D tentatively fits TRBD1 or TRBD2 (5 bases each). Trimming took 6 bases from V and 10 from J, leaving 25 bases between them. The CDR3 contains 15 residues. Germline V gene sequence: CDR1 MNHNY, CDR2 SVGAGI (reference sequence). The CDR3 nucleotides read TGTGCCAGCAGCCCCGGGACGTCGCTGAGAGAGGCCCAGTACTTC. Translated: CASSPGTSLREAQYF.